This is a list of T cell receptor beta chains from one sample in a study of cytomegalovirus exposure and HLA in healthy donors. The protocol was immunoSEQ multiplex PCR, while the TCRdb copy is restricted to in-frame clones and leaves out a portion. The data hold 100,000 or so clones, with 75% to 85% observed a single time. Sequences were obtained from PBMCs. These receptors all come from a man aged 18 to 29 in good health and CMV-seronegative. The CDR3 runs from the conserved cysteine through the conserved F or W. D genes are given only for firm matches. Clone size is not always given. Where it is, it says once, few, many or a class for expanded clones.

d_gene: -
abundance: -
j_gene: TRBJ1-5
v_gene: TRBV19
CDR3aa: CASSIQGPGNQPQHF
CDR3nt: TGTGCCAGTAGTATACAGGGGCCCGGCAATCAGCCCCAGCATTTT

d_gene: -
abundance: once
j_gene: TRBJ1-2
v_gene: TRBV5-6
CDR3aa: CASSLERGGYTF
CDR3nt: TGTGCCAGCAGCTTAGAAAGGGGGGGCTACACCTTC

d_gene: -
abundance: -
j_gene: TRBJ1-2
v_gene: TRBV7-9
CDR3aa: CSSSLSRGNNYGYTF
CDR3nt: TGTTCCAGCAGCTTAAGTCGGGGTAACAACTATGGCTACACCTTC

d_gene: TRBD2
abundance: few
j_gene: TRBJ2-1
v_gene: TRBV7-3
CDR3aa: CASSLKNSGRAGNEQFF
CDR3nt: TGTGCCAGCAGCTTAAAAAATAGCGGGAGGGCCGGAAATGAGCAGTTCTTC

d_gene: TRBD2
abundance: -
j_gene: TRBJ2-7
v_gene: TRBV18
CDR3aa: CASSPGTSSYEQYF
CDR3nt: TGTGCCAGCTCGCCCGGGACTAGCTCCTACGAGCAGTACTTC

d_gene: TRBD1
abundance: -
j_gene: TRBJ2-7
v_gene: TRBV9
CDR3aa: CASGQGRTSYEQYF
CDR3nt: TGTGCCAGTGGACAGGGACGAACTTCCTACGAGCAGTACTTC

d_gene: -
abundance: -
j_gene: TRBJ2-1
v_gene: TRBV28
CDR3aa: CASSLYPGTLTMNEQFF
CDR3nt: TGTGCCAGCAGTTTATATCCTGGGACTTTAACTATGAATGAGCAGTTCTTC

d_gene: -
abundance: -
j_gene: TRBJ2-6
v_gene: TRBV28
CDR3aa: CASTDRGQLAGVTGANVLTF
CDR3nt: TGTGCCAGCACGGACAGGGGGCAACTAGCGGGAGTGACTGGGGCCAACGTCCTGACTTTC

d_gene: -
abundance: -
j_gene: TRBJ1-4
v_gene: TRBV6-6
CDR3aa: CASSNLLEKLFF
CDR3nt: TGTGCCAGCAGTAACTTATTAGAAAAACTGTTTTTT

d_gene: TRBD1
abundance: once
j_gene: TRBJ2-5
v_gene: TRBV10-3
CDR3aa: CAISVLKQGEGTQYF
CDR3nt: TGTGCCATCAGTGTACTTAAACAGGGGGAAGGGACCCAGTACTTC

d_gene: TRBD2
abundance: -
j_gene: TRBJ2-3
v_gene: TRBV9
CDR3aa: CASSVARTSGSNTQYF
CDR3nt: TGTGCCAGCAGCGTAGCTAGGACTAGCGGGAGCAATACGCAGTATTTT

d_gene: TRBD2
abundance: -
j_gene: TRBJ2-1
v_gene: TRBV2
CDR3aa: CASRPLAGGDNEQFF
CDR3nt: TGTGCCAGCAGGCCCTTAGCGGGGGGGGACAATGAGCAGTTCTTC

d_gene: -
abundance: -
j_gene: TRBJ1-5
v_gene: TRBV5-8
CDR3aa: CASSFQGRANQPQHF
CDR3nt: TGTGCCAGCAGCTTTCAGGGGCGGGCCAATCAGCCCCAGCATTTT

d_gene: TRBD1
abundance: few
j_gene: TRBJ1-3
v_gene: TRBV28
CDR3aa: CASSPDGQASSGNTIYF
CDR3nt: TGTGCCAGCAGCCCGGACGGACAGGCGAGCTCTGGAAACACCATATATTTT

d_gene: -
abundance: few
j_gene: TRBJ1-1
v_gene: TRBV21-1
CDR3aa: CASSKKRGLCVNTEAFF
CDR3nt: TGTGCCAGCAGCAAAAAAAGGGGGTTGTGCGTGAACACTGAAGCTTTCTTT

d_gene: TRBD1
abundance: few
j_gene: TRBJ2-1
v_gene: TRBV9
CDR3aa: CASSPGQGSYNEQFF
CDR3nt: TGTGCCAGCAGCCCCGGACAGGGGTCCTACAATGAGCAGTTCTTC

d_gene: -
abundance: -
j_gene: TRBJ1-2
v_gene: TRBV28
CDR3aa: CASSQGSGGYTF
CDR3nt: TGTGCCAGCAGTCAGGGGAGTGGTGGCTACACCTTC